This passage covers 7 T cell receptor beta chains from one sample sequenced in a study of blood T cell repertoires in COVID-19. Sequenced by immunoSEQ multiplex PCR; TCRdb stores in-frame clones only, minus some. The sample lists nearly 350,000 clones, 88% occurring once. Sequenced: peripheral blood. The receptor set was obtained from a woman in her 70s with COVID-19, enrolled during active disease.

This clone has more than one count but fewer than ten. Other DNA sequences of this sample code for an identical CDR3. This chain's CDR3 is CASSLGLSNQPQHF. As DNA, the CDR3 is TGTGCCAGCAGTTTGGGACTTAGCAATCAGCCCCAGCATTTT. The chain is built from TRBV28 and TRBJ1-5, with a tentative D call TRBD1 (5 bases). The germline CDR1 and CDR2 sequences are MDHEN and SYDVKM. The CDR3 length is 14 residues. The germline V and J ends were trimmed by 3 bases and 0 bases, with 6 bases remaining between them.

V is TRBV9 and J is TRBJ2-5, with TRBD1 matching 8 bases. With V trimmed by 4 bases and J by 4 bases, 6 bases remained unmatched. The CDR3 length is 14 residues. Germline V lookup: CDR1 SGDLS, CDR2 YYNGEE. The CDR3 region has the DNA TGTGCCAGCAGCCCTCAGGACAGGGCAGAGACCCAGTACTTC. This sequence encodes CASSPQDRAETQYF. The complete variable domain, with remaining parts taken from reference TRBV9 and TRBJ2-5, reads DSGVTQTPKHLITATGQRVTLRCSPRSGDLSVYWYQQSLDQGLQFLIQYYNGEERAKGNILERFSAQQFPDLHSELNLSSLELGDSALYFCASSPQDRAETQYFGPGTRLLVL.

The chain combines TRBV5-1 with TRBJ2-5, with D perhaps matching TRBD2 (6 bases). The V end was cut by 10 bases, the J end by 2 bases, with 21 bases between. CDR1 and CDR2 from the germline V gene are SGHRS and YFSETQ. The CDR3 length is 15 residues. This CDR3 is CASAGLPSDQETQYF. CDR3 coding DNA: TGCGCCTCGGCAGGCCTCCCTAGCGATCAAGAGACCCAGTACTTC.

The gene calls are TRBV5-3 and TRBJ1-5; 9 nucleotides agree with TRBD1. TRBV5-3 is an ORF for which the function is uncertain. The ends lost 3 bases at V and 2 bases at J; junction bases unmatched: 12. The CDR3 sequence is 18 residues long. CDR3 loop: CARSCPRQGVCGNQPQHF. CDR3 nucleotide sequence: TGTGCCAGAAGCTGTCCGCGACAGGGGGTTTGTGGCAATCAGCCCCAGCATTTT.

The chain is built from TRBV5-4 and TRBJ2-5; 8 nucleotides agree with TRBD2. The CDR3 runs to 15 residues. Trimming at V came to 2 bases and at J to 5 bases, leaving 8 bases not matched to a gene. Germline assignment: CDR1 SGHNT and CDR2 YYREEE (reference sequence). CDR3 region: CASSLAGASGETQYF. The CDR3 DNA sequence: TGTGCCAGCAGCTTAGCGGGGGCTTCGGGGGAGACCCAGTACTTC.

The sample holds one count of this clone. The rearrangement uses TRBV5-5 and TRBJ2-3; 9 nucleotides align to TRBD2. CDR1 is SGHKS and CDR2 is YYEKEE in the germline V gene (reference sequence). CDR3 size: 15 residues. J was trimmed by 9 bases and V by 1 base; bases with no gene match: 9. The CDR3 nucleotides read TGTGCCAGCAGCTTGAGGGGGCTAGCGGGGATCACGCAGTATTTT. Translated: CASSLRGLAGITQYF.

The CDR3 reads CASSRDRGRETQYF. As DNA, the CDR3 is TGTGCCAGCAGCCGAGACAGGGGGCGGGAGACCCAGTACTTC. The rearrangement links TRBV7-8 to TRBJ2-5, with TRBD1 identical over 10 bases. V was clipped by 5 bases and J by 5 bases; unmatched bases: 5. This CDR3 has 14 residues. Germline V gene sequence: CDR1 SGHVS, CDR2 FQNEAQ. The full variable domain, its missing parts supplied by reference TRBV7-8 and TRBJ2-5, is GAGVSQSPRYKVAKRGQDVALRCDPISGHVSLFWYQQALGQGPEFLTYFQNEAQLDKSGLPSDRFFAERPEGSVSTLKIQRTQQEDSAVYLCASSRDRGRETQYFGPGTRLLVL.